The clone carrying this TCR beta chain showed up many times. This CDR3 is 16 amino acids long. Trimming at V came to 2 bases and at J to 1 base, leaving 8 bases not matched to a gene. Per the germline V gene, CDR1 is SGHRS and CDR2 is YFSETQ. This entry is derived from a study of CD8+CD57+ T cells in acquired aplastic anemia. CDR3 and TCR beta VDJ profiling relied on genomic DNA as the template. A single record per CDR3 protein comes from TCRdb applying MiXCR to the reads. The sample holds hundreds of thousands of distinct CDR3 sequences, just under 70% seen once. Sample: sorted CD4+, CD8+, or CD8+CD57+ T cells (not recorded which) from PBMCs. This clonotype was sampled from a human donor in good health, serving as a control. The chain is built from TRBV5-1 and TRBJ2-5, with TRBD2 matching 7 bases. CDR3 DNA sequence: TGCGCCAGCAGCTTCAACGGAGCGGGGATCCAAGAGACCCAGTACTTC. Protein: CASSFNGAGIQETQYF.